This T cell receptor beta chain was sequenced for a study of shared clonotypes between healthy human individuals. Findings and caveats of the study: The four-donor shared clonotypes exceeded non-shared clonotypes in generation probability, with non-shared ones scoring lower.

Sorted subsets were amplified in replicate PCRs using about 210 ng DNA, roughly 30,000 T cell genomes. This table comes from immunoSEQ multiplex PCR, and its TCRdb copy is limited to in-frame clones, with some not included. The profile covers over 1.4 million clones, with more than 95% appearing a single time and roughly 1.2% taken by the ten largest. Germline V gene data show CDR1 as SGHDT and CDR2 as YYEEEE. V was shortened by 0 bases and J by 1 base, with 7 bases between the two germline ends. The CDR3 has 15 amino acids. Donors were healthy HIV-negative adults without recent acute infections or vaccinations. About this clone: Its antigen is unknown.

The clonotype originates from a man aged 30-40 years in good health. The sequenced material came from naive CD4+ T cells sorted from blood. Subset here: CD45RA+ positively selected. V is TRBV5-6 and J is TRBJ2-2, with D tentatively TRBD1 (5 bases). The CDR3 protein is CASSLGGGNTGELFF. The CDR3 DNA sequence: TGTGCCAGCAGCTTGGGGGGCGGGAACACCGGGGAGCTGTTTTTT.